This T cell receptor beta chain was recovered during a study of blood T cell repertoires in COVID-19. Overall study: Both acute and convalescent COVID-19 samples were obtained from the United States, Italy and Spain.

The CDR3 is 19 amino acids. Trimming took 4 bases from V and 0 from J, leaving 22 bases between them. The germline V gene encodes CDR1 SGHTA and CDR2 FQGNSA. Patients of the Seattle cohort, enrolled during active infection, were followed longitudinally. Original processing notes: It was from reference gene primer amplification that nucleated cell counts were estimated. Generated by immunoSEQ multiplex PCR, the TCRdb table keeps only in-frame clones and is missing some. The DNA gave D and trimming, while V, J and clone size come from that table. The data show 100,000 to 150,000 clones, with 80% to 90% seen just once and under 4.5% held by the top ten. This clone showed up just a few times.

The sequence came from a man in his 60s with COVID-19, enrolled during active disease. Sequenced sample: peripheral blood. The rearrangement uses TRBV7-2 and TRBJ1-5, with D possibly TRBD1 on 6 matching bases. The CDR3 nucleotides read TGTGCCAGCAGCTCACAACCAGGGGCCGCGACTTATAGCAATCAGCCCCAGCATTTT. Its translation is CASSSQPGAATYSNQPQHF.